The following is a TCR beta chain sequence with its context. Its antigen is not identified. Generated by immunoSEQ multiplex PCR, the TCRdb table keeps only in-frame clones and is missing some. Of approximately 22,000 clones in the sample, under 75% were seen once. This entry belongs to a study of PD-1 blockade in classical Hodgkin lymphoma. Findings and caveats of the study: The study found that TCR diversity rose significantly by C4D1 in CD4+ but not CD8+ cells.

Time point meaning: cycle 4 day 1 (C4D1), after around six weeks of nivolumab. All the patients suffered relapse after autologous stem cell transplantation, and brentuximab vedotin exposure differed. Magnetic depletion of unwanted cells isolated CD4+ T cells from thawed PBMCs. Germline CDR1 and CDR2: LGHNA and YNFKEQ. This CDR3 spans 18 amino acids. Between the trimmed V and J ends, which lost 3 bases and 5 bases, there was a span of 25 bases. The receptor was isolated from a human donor with classical Hodgkin lymphoma. The sequenced sample was CD4+ T cells from blood, obtained before the fourth cycle of nivolumab. The J gene is TRBJ2-5, the V gene TRBV4-2; D might be TRBD2 (7 bases). This CDR3 is CASSQPPTRGGERETQYF. The CDR3 DNA follows: TGTGCCAGCAGCCAGCCCCCTACTAGAGGGGGGGAGAGGGAGACCCAGTACTTC.